The next 24 T cell receptor beta chains were all read from a single sample in a study of blood T cell repertoires in COVID-19 (dated by TCRdb to about 2020). Receptor amplification or capture employed the immunoSEQ multiplex PCR assay. TCRdb's version of the immuneACCESS table is confined to in-frame rearrangements and falls short of the full clone set. An unresolved V gene accounts for under half of the shortfall where checked; the remainder is of unknown origin. This sample gives around 300,000 clones in total; around four fifths of them show up just once. In total, the top ten clones hold about 3% of the sample. Sequencing used peripheral blood. The receptors stem from a young man with active or convalescent COVID-19.

This rearrangement joins TRBV30 to TRBJ2-5; D call uncertain. CDR1 and CDR2 (germline): GTSNPN, SVGIG (reference sequence). This CDR3 comprises 16 residues. V was pared by 5 bases and J by 7 bases, with 26 bases between. This CDR3 reads CAWVSTRHIPSRTQYF. CDR3 coding DNA: TGTGCCTGGGTCTCGACACGCCACATACCAAGTCGGACCCAGTACTTC.

As to this clone: Other nucleotide sequences in the sample specify the same CDR3. The genes are TRBV6-5 and TRBJ1-5, with 7 bases matching TRBD1. V lost 6 bases and J lost 2; bases outside the gene matches: 4. Germline CDR1 is MNHEY and CDR2 is SVGAGI. The CDR3 is 14 amino acids. Written as DNA, the CDR3 is TGTGCCAGCAGGAAGACAGGGCGCAATCAGCCCCAGCATTTT. Protein sequence: CASRKTGRNQPQHF.

This clone was detected ten times or more. The chain combines TRBV7-2 with TRBJ1-6; 7 bases are a match to TRBD1. CDR3 length: 14 residues. The junction had 2 bases not matched to a gene; V was cut back by 0 bases and J by 9 bases. CDR1 is SGHTA, CDR2 FQGNSA, per germline. The CDR3 here is CASSLATGSSPLHF. The CDR3, as DNA: TGTGCCAGCAGCTTAGCGACAGGGAGTTCACCCCTCCACTTT.

This clone has only a few counts. This chain links TRBV28 with TRBJ2-7, with a possible D match to TRBD1 (6 bases). Per the germline V gene, CDR1 is MDHEN and CDR2 is SYDVKM. The CDR3 runs to 13 residues. Trimming removed 8 bases from V and 4 bases from J, with 15 bases in between. CDR3 coding DNA: TGTGCCAGCTGGGGGCGTGTAGGTTACGAGCAGTACTTC. Translating gives CASWGRVGYEQYF. Combining the CDR3 with reference TRBV28 and TRBJ2-7 gives the whole variable domain DVKVTQSSRYLVKRTGEKVFLECVQDMDHENMFWYRQDPGLGLRLIYFSYDVKMKEKGDIPEGYSVSREKKERFSLILESASTNQTSMYLCASWGRVGYEQYFGPGTRLTVT.

The rearrangement joins TRBV15 to TRBJ1-3; the D is unclear. V shed 0 bases and J shed 1 base, with 4 bases lying between them. Germline V gene sequence: CDR1 LNHNV, CDR2 YYDKDF (reference sequence). The CDR3 totals 14 residues. For the CDR3, the DNA is TGTGCCACCAGCAGAGACGGGTCTGGAAACACCATATATTTT. Residues: CATSRDGSGNTIYF. Together with reference TRBV15 and TRBJ1-3, the CDR3 gives the full variable domain: DAMVIQNPRYQVTQFGKPVTLSCSQTLNHNVMYWYQQKSSQAPKLLFHYYDKDFNNEADTPDNFQSRRPNTSFCFLDIRSPGLGDTAMYLCATSRDGSGNTIYFGEGSWLTVV.

This chain connects TRBV7-2 to TRBJ1-2, with 10 bases aligning to TRBD1. Germline CDR1 and CDR2: SGHTA and FQGNSA. V lost 5 bases to trimming and J lost 4 bases; unmatched junction nucleotides: 13. There are 17 residues in the CDR3. The CDR3 spells CASSPQGGQGTGYGYTF. The CDR3 DNA is TGTGCCAGCAGCCCCCAGGGGGGACAGGGGACGGGCTATGGCTACACCTTC.

The chain uses TRBV24-1 and TRBJ1-5, with a weak D call TRBD1 (6 bases). Germline V CDR1 and CDR2: KGHDR, SFDVKD. The CDR3 has 15 amino acids. Trimming shortened V by 6 bases and J by 0 bases, and 11 bases separated the two germline ends. The CDR3: CATSQQGNSNQPQHF. CDR3 DNA sequence: TGTGCCACCAGTCAACAGGGAAATAGCAATCAGCCCCAGCATTTT.

The rearrangement links TRBV5-1 to TRBJ2-5; a possible D gene is TRBD2 (5 bases). The length of the CDR3 is 14 residues. Trimming took 4 bases from V and 1 from J, leaving 11 bases between them. Germline CDR1 is SGHRS and CDR2 is YFSETQ. The CDR3 region has the DNA TGCGCCAGCAGCGCGACGGGGATCCAAGAGACCCAGTACTTC. Residues: CASSATGIQETQYF.

The sample holds one count of this clone. This rearrangement joins TRBV9 to TRBJ2-1, with D hard to call. V lost 4 bases, J lost 0 bases, and 11 bases lay in between. Germline values: CDR1 SGDLS, CDR2 YYNGEE. The CDR3 spans 15 residues. CDR3 sequence reads: CASSPPTSSYNEQFF. DNA of the CDR3: TGTGCCAGCAGCCCCCCAACGAGCTCCTACAATGAGCAGTTCTTC.

This clone has a single count. This chain links TRBV4-3 with TRBJ2-5, with TRBD2 identical over 9 bases. Trimming cost V 4 bases and J 2 bases; bases outside gene matches: 11. The CDR3 consists of 17 residues. From germline, CDR1 is LGHNA and CDR2 YSLEER. This CDR3 is CASSLASGGRGQETQYF. The CDR3, as DNA: TGCGCCAGCAGCCTTGCCAGCGGGGGGCGTGGACAAGAGACCCAGTACTTC.

The chain uses TRBV5-4 and TRBJ1-2; 7 positions agree with TRBD1. Germline V gene data show CDR1 as SGHNT and CDR2 as YYREEE (reference sequence). The V segment lost 4 bases and the J segment 0 bases; nucleotides outside the gene matches: 6. The CDR3 is 15 residues long. CDR3 sequence reads: CASSPGTEANYGYTF. CDR3 DNA: TGTGCCAGCAGCCCTGGGACAGAAGCTAACTATGGCTACACCTTC.

The V and J genes are TRBV20-1 and TRBJ1-3; D call uncertain. This CDR3 has 11 amino acids. The germline V and J ends were trimmed by 3 bases and 7 bases, with 7 bases remaining between them. In germline, CDR1 is DFQATT, CDR2 SNEGSKA (reference sequence). The CDR3 reads CSASWANTIYF. The CDR3 region has the DNA TGCAGTGCTAGTTGGGCGAACACCATATATTTT.

J is TRBJ1-2 and V is TRBV2, with D unresolved. Germline-derived CDR1 and CDR2 are SNHLY and FYNNEI. The CDR3 spans 13 residues. The V and J ends lost 8 bases and 4 bases respectively, with 14 bases between them. The CDR3 region is CASLLGSFYGYTF. In DNA, the CDR3 is TGTGCCAGCCTTTTAGGGAGTTTCTATGGCTACACCTTC.

CDR3 DNA: TGTGCCAGCAGTGCATCTAGCGGGGGCTTTTACAATGAGCAGTTCTTC. It yields the protein CASSASSGGFYNEQFF. The V call is TRBV28, the J call TRBJ2-1; 10 bases align to TRBD2. The V gene end was trimmed by 5 bases and the J gene end by 4 bases; junction bases not matched to a gene: 8. The germline CDR1 and CDR2 sequences are MDHEN and SYDVKM. The length of the CDR3 is 16 residues. The full variable domain, completed using reference TRBV28 and TRBJ2-1, is DVKVTQSSRYLVKRTGEKVFLECVQDMDHENMFWYRQDPGLGLRLIYFSYDVKMKEKGDIPEGYSVSREKKERFSLILESASTNQTSMYLCASSASSGGFYNEQFFGPGTRLTVL.

The chain is built from TRBV12-3 or TRBV12-4 and TRBJ2-1; 7 nucleotides align to TRBD2. With V trimmed by 7 bases and J by 4 bases, 4 bases remained unmatched. The CDR3 sequence is 13 residues long. CDR3 DNA: TGTGCCAGCACCGACGGGGGGTACAATGAGCAGTTCTTC. Translating gives CASTDGGYNEQFF.

This sequence joins TRBV7-6 and TRBJ2-2, with a possible D match to TRBD1 (5 bases). The germline V gene encodes CDR1 SGHVS and CDR2 FNYEAQ. Trimming took 5 bases from V and 1 from J, leaving 11 bases between them. There are 15 residues in the CDR3. The CDR3 region has the DNA TGTGCCAGCAGCCATAACCAGGGGAACACCGGGGAGCTGTTTTTT. As protein: CASSHNQGNTGELFF.

The V and J genes are TRBV28 and TRBJ1-3; 8 bases map to TRBD1. The CDR3 is 16 residues long. The V and J ends lost 2 bases and 0 bases, in that order; junction bases with no gene match: 3. Germline lookup yields CDR1 MDHEN and CDR2 SYDVKM. CDR3 residues: CASSLRTGHSGNTIYF. The CDR3 DNA reads TGTGCCAGCAGTTTAAGGACAGGGCACTCTGGAAACACCATATATTTT. Based on the CDR3 plus reference TRBV28 and TRBJ1-3, the full variable domain is DVKVTQSSRYLVKRTGEKVFLECVQDMDHENMFWYRQDPGLGLRLIYFSYDVKMKEKGDIPEGYSVSREKKERFSLILESASTNQTSMYLCASSLRTGHSGNTIYFGEGSWLTVV.

The genes are TRBV5-4 and TRBJ2-3, with 7 nucleotides matching TRBD2. The CDR3 runs 15 residues. J gave up 0 bases and V 4 bases, and 5 bases lay outside the gene matches. Germline V lookup: CDR1 SGHNT, CDR2 YYREEE (reference sequence). CDR3 sequence (DNA): TGTGCCAGCAGCGGGGCGGGGGTTAGCACAGATACGCAGTATTTT. This sequence encodes CASSGAGVSTDTQYF.

This clone was seen only a few times. This rearrangement joins TRBV19 to TRBJ1-1; 9 nucleotides align to TRBD1. The CDR3 covers 15 residues. Germline CDR1 LNHDA, CDR2 SQIVND (reference sequence). V was clipped by 4 bases and J by 2 bases; unmatched bases: 5. CDR3 nucleotide sequence: TGTGCCAGTAGTAGGAGGGGACAGGGAAACACTGAAGCTTTCTTT. As protein: CASSRRGQGNTEAFF.

The chain employs TRBV5-1 and TRBJ1-1, with D maybe TRBD1 (5 bases). The CDR3 covers 15 residues. Trimming removed 3 bases from V and 4 bases from J, with 16 bases in between. Per the germline V gene, CDR1 is SGHRS and CDR2 is YFSETQ. Written as DNA, the CDR3 is TGCGCCAGCAGCTACGGACATGGCGCAGTCACTGAAGCTTTCTTT. As protein: CASSYGHGAVTEAFF. Complete variable domain (other parts from reference TRBV5-1 and TRBJ1-1): KAGVTQTPRYLIKTRGQQVTLSCSPISGHRSVSWYQQTPGQGLQFLFEYFSETQRNKGNFPGRFSGRQFSNSRSEMNVSTLELGDSALYLCASSYGHGAVTEAFFGQGTRLTVV.

The gene calls are TRBV27 and TRBJ1-1; tentative D call: TRBD1 (5 bases). Germline CDR1 MNHEY, CDR2 SMNVEV (reference sequence). V dropped 6 bases and J dropped 1 base, with 12 bases sitting between them. The CDR3 covers 14 residues. Here the CDR3 DNA reads TGTGCCAGCAGCCACGTGGGGGGGAACACTGAAGCTTTCTTT. This gives the protein CASSHVGGNTEAFF.

Here the CDR3 DNA reads TGTGCCAGTAGTATAGTACCTAGCGGGGGATACAATGAGCAGTTCTTC. Encoded protein: CASSIVPSGGYNEQFF. The chain couples TRBV19 to TRBJ2-1, with TRBD2 matching 10 bases. V lost 1 base, J lost 4 bases, and 4 bases stayed unmatched. Looked up from germline, CDR1 is LNHDA and CDR2 is SQIVND (reference sequence). The CDR3 spans 16 residues. Using reference TRBV19 and TRBJ2-1 for the parts outside the CDR3, the full variable domain is DGGITQSPKYLFRKEGQNVTLSCEQNLNHDAMYWYRQDPGQGLRLIYYSQIVNDFQKGDIAEGYSVSREKKESFPLTVTSAQKNPTAFYLCASSIVPSGGYNEQFFGPGTRLTVL.

The V gene is TRBV4-3, the J gene TRBJ1-1; possibly TRBD1 for D (5 bases). This CDR3 has 14 residues. Trimming stripped 1 base from V and 5 bases from J, with 11 bases between. Germline V gene lookup returns CDR1 LGHNA and CDR2 YSLEER. The CDR3 region is CASSQARDGTEAFF. Here the CDR3 DNA reads TGCGCCAGCAGCCAAGCCAGGGATGGGACTGAAGCTTTCTTT.

The gene calls are TRBV4-1 and TRBJ2-7; TRBD2 aligns across 8 bases. Germline assignment: CDR1 MGHRA and CDR2 YSYEKL. This CDR3 region has 15 residues. After removal of 4 bases from V and 2 bases from J, the junction contained 7 bases not matched to a gene. This CDR3 is CASSLLRGGPYEQYF. The CDR3 DNA follows: TGCGCCAGCAGCCTCCTCCGGGGGGGCCCCTACGAGCAGTACTTC.